This T cell receptor beta chain was recorded in a study of blood T cell repertoires in COVID-19. The data were produced by immunoSEQ multiplex PCR, yet TCRdb's version contains in-frame clones alone and is incomplete. This table holds more than 200,000 clones, around 84% found once. Only a few counts were recorded for this clone. This CDR3 is built from 14 residues. The V end was cut by 7 bases, the J end by 5 bases, with 15 bases between. In germline, CDR1 is LNHDA, CDR2 SQIVND (reference sequence). The chain recombines TRBV19 with TRBJ2-1; D perhaps matches TRBD2 (6 bases). Sequenced sample: PBMCs or T cells enriched from blood (not recorded which). The receptor's source is a woman aged 40 to 49 with acute COVID-19. The CDR3 DNA reads as TGTGCCAGTAAGGAGGGCCGGAATAACAATGAGCAGTTCTTC. Translation: CASKEGRNNNEQFF.